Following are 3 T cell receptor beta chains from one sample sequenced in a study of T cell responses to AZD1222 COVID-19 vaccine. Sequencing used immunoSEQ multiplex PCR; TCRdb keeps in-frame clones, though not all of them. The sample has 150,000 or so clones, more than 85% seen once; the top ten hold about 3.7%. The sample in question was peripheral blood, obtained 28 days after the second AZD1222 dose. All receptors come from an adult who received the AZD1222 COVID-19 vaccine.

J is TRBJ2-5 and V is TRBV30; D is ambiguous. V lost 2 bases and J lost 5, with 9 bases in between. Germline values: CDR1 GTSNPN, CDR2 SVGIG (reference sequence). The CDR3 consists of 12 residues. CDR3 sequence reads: CAWSFMLETQYF. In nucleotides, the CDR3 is TGTGCCTGGAGTTTCATGCTGGAGACCCAGTACTTC.

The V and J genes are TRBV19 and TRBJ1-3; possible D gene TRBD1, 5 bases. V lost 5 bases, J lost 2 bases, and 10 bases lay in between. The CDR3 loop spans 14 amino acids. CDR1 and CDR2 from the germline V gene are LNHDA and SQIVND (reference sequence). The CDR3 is CASSPDSPGNTIYF. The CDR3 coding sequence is TGTGCCAGTAGTCCCGACAGTCCTGGAAACACCATATATTTT. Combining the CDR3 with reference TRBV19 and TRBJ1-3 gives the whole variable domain DGGITQSPKYLFRKEGQNVTLSCEQNLNHDAMYWYRQDPGQGLRLIYYSQIVNDFQKGDIAEGYSVSREKKESFPLTVTSAQKNPTAFYLCASSPDSPGNTIYFGEGSWLTVV.

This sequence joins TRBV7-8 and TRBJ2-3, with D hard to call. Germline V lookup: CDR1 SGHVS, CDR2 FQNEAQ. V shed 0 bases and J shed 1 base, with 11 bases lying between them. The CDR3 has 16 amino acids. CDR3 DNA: TGTGCCAGCAGCTTAGCGTCACCCGCAGGCACAGATACGCAGTATTTT. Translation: CASSLASPAGTDTQYF.